A single sample gave rise to the 17 T cell receptor beta chains below, sequenced in a study of graft-versus-host responses after intestinal transplantation. Intraepithelial lymphocytes and lamina propria lymphocytes were released through processing of graft tissue. Generated by immunoSEQ multiplex PCR, the TCRdb table keeps only in-frame clones and is missing some. The sample lists approximately 5,200 clones; 72% were seen once. The sequenced sample was ileum tissue, obtained about 250 days after intestinal transplant. These receptors were obtained from a human patient who received an intestinal transplant, so some T cells may come from the graft donor.

This chain connects TRBV11-3 to TRBJ2-7; the D is unclear. The length of the CDR3 is 18 residues. The V and J ends lost 1 base and 5 bases respectively, with 24 bases between them. CDR1 and CDR2 (germline): SGHNT, YENEEA. The CDR3 DNA is TGTGCCAGCAGCTTAGGGTACCTATGGGCACAATCCTTAAACGAGCAGTACTTC. Translated: CASSLGYLWAQSLNEQYF.

The chain joins TRBV4-1 to TRBJ2-5; D call uncertain. V was clipped by 4 bases and J by 4 bases, with 10 bases between them. Germline loops: CDR1 MGHRA, CDR2 YSYEKL. There are 13 residues in the CDR3. This CDR3 is CASSRGSGETQYF. In DNA form, the CDR3 reads TGCGCCAGCAGCCGCGGATCGGGAGAGACCCAGTACTTC.

This chain uses TRBV10-3 with TRBJ2-3; 10 bases are a match to TRBD2. Germline-derived CDR1 and CDR2 are ENHRY and SYGVKD. The V gene end was trimmed by 0 bases and the J gene end by 4 bases; junction bases not matched to a gene: 4. The CDR3 has 16 amino acids. The CDR3 loop reads CAISESSGGAADTQYF. The CDR3 DNA reads as TGTGCCATCAGTGAGTCAAGCGGGGGGGCAGCAGATACGCAGTATTTT.

V usage is TRBV27 and J usage is TRBJ1-1; 7 nucleotides match TRBD1. From germline, CDR1 is MNHEY and CDR2 SMNVEV (reference sequence). V shed 5 bases, J shed 4 bases, and the junction held 10 bases outside the gene matches. This CDR3 region has 15 residues. CDR3 region: CASSKTGFKGTEAFF. As DNA, the CDR3 is TGTGCCAGCAGTAAGACAGGGTTCAAGGGCACTGAAGCTTTCTTT.

This clone was observed once. The rearrangement joins TRBV7-8 to TRBJ1-1, with TRBD1 matching 11 bases. Germline V gene data show CDR1 as SGHVS and CDR2 as FQNEAQ. The CDR3 is 17 residues long. Trimming removed 5 bases from V and 0 bases from J; junction bases left unmatched: 8. The CDR3 loop is CASSIRTGGAVNTEAFF. CDR3 bases: TGTGCCAGCAGCATCCGGACAGGGGGCGCCGTGAACACTGAAGCTTTCTTT.

This chain uses TRBV10-3 with TRBJ2-7; 8 bases align to TRBD1. The germline CDR1 and CDR2 sequences are ENHRY and SYGVKD. The CDR3 is made up of 14 amino acids. Unmatched junction bases numbered 4, after V lost 6 bases and J lost 0 bases. In nucleotides, the CDR3 is TGTGCCATCAGCAGACAGGGGCTCTCCTACGAGCAGTACTTC. Amino acids: CAISRQGLSYEQYF.

V and J are TRBV5-1 and TRBJ1-2; 7 bases are a match to TRBD1. The V gene's germline CDR1 is SGHRS and CDR2 YFSETQ. V lost 4 bases to trimming and J lost 4 bases; unmatched junction nucleotides: 7. The CDR3 consists of 14 residues. The CDR3: CASSTGQLLYGYTF. CDR3 coding DNA: TGCGCCAGCAGCACGGGACAGCTTCTCTATGGCTACACCTTC.

The chain links TRBV6-4 to TRBJ1-2; no clear D gene. With 5 bases removed from V and 4 bases from J, the gap between germline ends came to 11 bases. This CDR3 region has 13 residues. From germline, CDR1 is MRHNA and CDR2 SNTAGT. The CDR3 DNA reads as TGTGCCAGCAGTTCAAAGGGAGGCTATGGCTACACCTTC. It yields the protein CASSSKGGYGYTF.

J is TRBJ2-5 and V is TRBV11-1; maybe TRBD1 (7 bases). Germline loops: CDR1 SGHAT, CDR2 FQDESV (reference sequence). This CDR3 region has 15 residues. V was trimmed by 5 bases and J by 2 bases, leaving 15 bases between them. The CDR3 protein is CASSRGTALQETQYF. The CDR3 region has the DNA TGTGCCAGCAGCCGCGGGACAGCATTACAAGAGACCCAGTACTTC.

This clone was observed once. A read error is likely, as this CDR3 ends without the conserved phenylalanine or tryptophan. This chain joins TRBV4-3 and TRBJ2-2; D ambiguous. The CDR3 is 16 residues long. CDR1 is LGHNA and CDR2 is YSLEER in the germline V gene. With 0 bases removed from V and 3 bases from J, the gap between germline ends came to 11 bases. CDR3 DNA: TGCGCCAGCAGCCAAGATGCGGCTAGTTACACCGGGGAGCTGTTTCTT. Protein product: CASSQDAASYTGELFL.

The rearrangement links TRBV5-1 to TRBJ2-2; D might be TRBD1 (8 bases). Germline lookup yields CDR1 SGHRS and CDR2 YFSETQ. The CDR3 length is 16 residues. V was cut by 3 bases and J by 4 bases, with 16 bases left in between. For the CDR3, the DNA is TGCGCCAGCAGCTCAGCCAACAGGGGGGGCACCGGGGAGCTGTTTTTT. Translating gives CASSSANRGGTGELFF. The full variable domain, rest sourced from reference TRBV5-1 and TRBJ2-2, is KAGVTQTPRYLIKTRGQQVTLSCSPISGHRSVSWYQQTPGQGLQFLFEYFSETQRNKGNFPGRFSGRQFSNSRSEMNVSTLELGDSALYLCASSSANRGGTGELFFGEGSRLTVL.

This clone is labeled as large. The chain links TRBV19 to TRBJ1-6, with a tentative D call TRBD1 (5 bases). Trimming took off 3 bases at V and 5 bases at J, with 8 bases between the two ends. The CDR3 sequence is 14 residues long. Germline CDR1 and CDR2: LNHDA and SQIVND (reference sequence). The CDR3 sequence is CASSIQGNNSPLHF. In nucleotides, the CDR3 is TGTGCCAGTAGTATCCAGGGTAATAATTCACCCCTCCACTTT.

J is TRBJ1-3 and V is TRBV7-2; TRBD1 matches at 8 bases. Germline V gives CDR1 SGHTA, CDR2 FQGNSA. The CDR3 is 17 residues long. V was pared by 1 base and J by 4 bases, with 9 bases of the junction left unmatched. The CDR3 here is CASSLEGSDRAGNTIYF. Here the CDR3 DNA reads TGTGCCAGCAGCTTAGAAGGTTCGGACAGGGCCGGAAACACCATATATTTT.

This clone was picked up one time. The chain employs TRBV5-1 and TRBJ2-7; possible D gene TRBD1, 6 bases. The germline CDR1 and CDR2 sequences are SGHRS and YFSETQ. Trimming took 4 bases from V and 6 from J, leaving 20 bases between them. The CDR3 runs to 15 residues. As DNA, the CDR3 is TGCGCCAGCAGCAGCCCAGACAGGCCCCTGGCCGAGCAGTACTTC. Translation gives CASSSPDRPLAEQYF.

The chain carries TRBV4-3 and TRBJ1-4; perhaps TRBD1 as D (6 bases). V shed 4 bases and J shed 9 bases, with 18 bases lying between them. The CDR3 has 15 residues. Germline V CDR1 and CDR2: LGHNA, YSLEER. The CDR3 DNA reads TGCGCCAGCAGCCCGCACCAGGGGATCAGGAAAAAACTGTTTTTT. Its translation is CASSPHQGIRKKLFF.

DNA for the CDR3: TGTGCCAGCAGTCACATTATGGCGGGGACAGGGGGGAACACTGAAGCTTTCTTT. Its translation: CASSHIMAGTGGNTEAFF. V gene TRBV27 combines with J gene TRBJ1-1, with TRBD1 matching over 11 bases. Unmatched junction bases numbered 12, after V lost 5 bases and J lost 1 base. The CDR3 totals 18 residues. CDR1 MNHEY and CDR2 SMNVEV come from the germline V gene (reference sequence).

The chain is built from TRBV28 and TRBJ1-3; D is perhaps TRBD1 (6 bases). Trimming took off 3 bases at V and 3 bases at J, with 12 bases between the two ends. From germline, CDR1 is MDHEN and CDR2 SYDVKM. The CDR3 extends over 15 amino acids. The CDR3 is CASSLKWTVGNTIYF. DNA for the CDR3: TGTGCCAGCAGTTTGAAGTGGACAGTTGGAAACACCATATATTTT.